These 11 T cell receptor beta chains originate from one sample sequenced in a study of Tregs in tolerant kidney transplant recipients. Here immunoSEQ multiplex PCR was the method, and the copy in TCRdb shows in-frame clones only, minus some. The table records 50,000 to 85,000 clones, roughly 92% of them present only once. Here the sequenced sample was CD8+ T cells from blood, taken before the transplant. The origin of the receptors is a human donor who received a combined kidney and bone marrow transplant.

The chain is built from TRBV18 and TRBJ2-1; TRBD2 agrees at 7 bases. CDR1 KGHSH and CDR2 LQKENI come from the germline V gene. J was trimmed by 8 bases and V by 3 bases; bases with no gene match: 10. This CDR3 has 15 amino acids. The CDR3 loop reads CASSPSSGIRDEQFF. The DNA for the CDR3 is TGTGCCAGCTCACCGTCCAGCGGGATACGAGATGAGCAGTTCTTC.

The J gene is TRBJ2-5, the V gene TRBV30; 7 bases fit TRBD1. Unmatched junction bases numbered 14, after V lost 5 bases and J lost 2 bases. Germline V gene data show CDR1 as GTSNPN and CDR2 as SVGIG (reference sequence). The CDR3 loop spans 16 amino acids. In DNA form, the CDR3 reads TGTGCCTGGTCAGACCCGCGACAGGGTTGGCAAGAGACCCAGTACTTC. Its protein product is CAWSDPRQGWQETQYF.

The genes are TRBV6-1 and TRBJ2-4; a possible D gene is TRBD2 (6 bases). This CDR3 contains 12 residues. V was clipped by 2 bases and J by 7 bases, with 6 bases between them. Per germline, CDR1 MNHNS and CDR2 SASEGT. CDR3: CASSERGNIQYF. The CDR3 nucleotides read TGTGCCAGCAGTGAACGGGGGAACATTCAGTACTTC.

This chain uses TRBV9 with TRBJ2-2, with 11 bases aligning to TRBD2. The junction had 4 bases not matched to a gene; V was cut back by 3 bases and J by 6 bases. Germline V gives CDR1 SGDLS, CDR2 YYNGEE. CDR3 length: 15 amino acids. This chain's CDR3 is CASSGSGRAAGELFF. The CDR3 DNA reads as TGTGCCAGCAGCGGTAGCGGGAGGGCTGCCGGGGAGCTGTTTTTT. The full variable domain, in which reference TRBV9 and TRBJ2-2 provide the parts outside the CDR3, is DSGVTQTPKHLITATGQRVTLRCSPRSGDLSVYWYQQSLDQGLQFLIQYYNGEERAKGNILERFSAQQFPDLHSELNLSSLELGDSALYFCASSGSGRAAGELFFGEGSRLTVL.

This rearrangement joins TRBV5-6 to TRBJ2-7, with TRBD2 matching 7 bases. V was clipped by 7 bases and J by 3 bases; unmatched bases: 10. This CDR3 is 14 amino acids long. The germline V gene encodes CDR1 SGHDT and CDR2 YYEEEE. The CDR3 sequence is CASASGTTFYEQYF. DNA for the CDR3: TGTGCCAGCGCCAGCGGGACTACCTTCTACGAGCAGTACTTC.

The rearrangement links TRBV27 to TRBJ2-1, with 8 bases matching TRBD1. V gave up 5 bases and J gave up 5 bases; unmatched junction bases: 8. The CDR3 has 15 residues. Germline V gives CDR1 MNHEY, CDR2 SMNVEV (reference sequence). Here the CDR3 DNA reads TGTGCCAGCAGTCCACGACAGGGGACGAACAATGAGCAGTTCTTC. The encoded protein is CASSPRQGTNNEQFF.

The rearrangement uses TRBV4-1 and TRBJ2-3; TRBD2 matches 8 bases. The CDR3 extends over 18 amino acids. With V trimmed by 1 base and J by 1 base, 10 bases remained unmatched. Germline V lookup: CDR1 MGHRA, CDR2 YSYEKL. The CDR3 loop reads CASSQGSSGTRGTDTQYF. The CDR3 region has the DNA TGCGCCAGCAGCCAAGGTTCCTCCGGGACTAGAGGCACAGATACGCAGTATTTT.

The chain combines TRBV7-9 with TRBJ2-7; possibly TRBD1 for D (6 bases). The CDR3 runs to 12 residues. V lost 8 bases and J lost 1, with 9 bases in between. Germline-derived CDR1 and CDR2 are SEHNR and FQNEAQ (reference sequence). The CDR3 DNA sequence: TGTGCCAGCCAACAGGGTTCCTACGAGCAGTACTTC. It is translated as CASQQGSYEQYF.

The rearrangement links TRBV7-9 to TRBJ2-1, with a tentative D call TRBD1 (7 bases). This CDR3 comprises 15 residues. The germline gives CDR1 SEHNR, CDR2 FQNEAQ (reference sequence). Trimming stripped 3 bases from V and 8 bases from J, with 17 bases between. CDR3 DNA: TGTGCCAGCAGCTTCCGGGAGACAGGGATTTATGAGCAGTTCTTC. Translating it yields CASSFRETGIYEQFF.

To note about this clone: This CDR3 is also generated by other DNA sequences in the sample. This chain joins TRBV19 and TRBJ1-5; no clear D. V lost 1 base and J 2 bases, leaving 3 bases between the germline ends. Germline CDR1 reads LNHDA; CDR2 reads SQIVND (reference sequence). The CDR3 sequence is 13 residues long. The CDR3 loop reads CASSIGGNQPQHF. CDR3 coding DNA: TGTGCCAGTAGTATAGGAGGCAATCAGCCCCAGCATTTT.

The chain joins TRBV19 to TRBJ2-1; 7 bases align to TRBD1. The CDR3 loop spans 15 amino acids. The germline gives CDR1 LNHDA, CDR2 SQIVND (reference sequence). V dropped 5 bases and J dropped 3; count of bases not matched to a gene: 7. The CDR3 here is CASSPRSGGYNEQFF. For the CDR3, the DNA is TGTGCCAGTAGTCCCCGGTCAGGGGGCTACAATGAGCAGTTCTTC.